This passage covers 25 T cell receptor beta chains from one sample sequenced in a study of Graves' ophthalmopathy and Graves' hyperthyroidism (dated by TCRdb to the late 2010s). Instrument on record: Illumina HiSeq 2000. For repertoire sequencing, the TCR beta CDR3 regions were amplified from RNA transcripts. A first-round RT-PCR used HTBI primers with the Qiagen OneStep RT-PCR kit, followed by a second-round multiplex PCR, size selection and purification. In TCRdb, the public reads were trimmed at Q25 with fastp and aligned with MiXCR, with productive beta chains retained. Rows merge per CDR3 protein into single entries with the most common DNA and genes. The table for this sample lists some 520,000 distinct CDR3 sequences; around 15% of them were counted only once. Approximately 9.8% of the sample goes to the ten largest clones. Sequenced sample: blood. These receptors came from a woman in her thirties with Graves' ophthalmopathy. Donor details come from another sample of the same person, matched by shared clones.

This rearrangement joins TRBV30 to TRBJ2-5; 7 bases line up with TRBD2. This CDR3 is 13 amino acids long. In germline, CDR1 is GTSNPN, CDR2 SVGIG (reference sequence). Germline trimming cut 1 base from V and 8 bases from J; bases unmatched to any gene: 7. In nucleotides, the CDR3 is TGTGCCTGGAGTGGCGGGGGACGTGGAACCCAGTACTTC. It yields the protein CAWSGGGRGTQYF.

The table lists this clonotype with many counts. The genes are TRBV15 and TRBJ2-5, with D perhaps TRBD1 (6 bases). CDR1 and CDR2 (germline): LNHNV, YYDKDF (reference sequence). V was clipped by 3 bases and J by 3 bases, with 17 bases between them. This CDR3 contains 16 residues. The CDR3 protein is CATSRGRDTQEETQYF. The CDR3 DNA reads TGTGCCACCAGCAGGGGAAGGGACACTCAAGAAGAGACCCAGTACTTC.

This clonotype was observed many times. This rearrangement joins TRBV5-1 to TRBJ2-6; D call uncertain. CDR3 size: 15 residues. Deletions cut 1 base from V and 0 bases from J, with 5 bases between. Germline V gene data show CDR1 as SGHRS and CDR2 as YFSETQ. The CDR3 sequence is CASSLYRSGANVLTF. CDR3 bases: TGCGCCAGCAGCTTGTACCGCTCTGGGGCCAACGTCCTGACTTTC.

At least ten counts were recorded for this clonotype. This chain connects TRBV10-3 to TRBJ2-2; 7 bases line up with TRBD1. CDR3 length: 16 residues. With V trimmed by 2 bases and J by 0 bases, 3 bases remained unmatched. CDR1 ENHRY and CDR2 SYGVKD come from the germline V gene. In DNA, the CDR3 is TGTGCCATCAGTGAGAGGGGACAGACGAACACCGGGGAGCTGTTTTTT. Protein sequence: CAISERGQTNTGELFF.

The sample holds many counts of this clonotype. V is TRBV12-3 or TRBV12-4 and J is TRBJ1-1, with D maybe TRBD1 (6 bases). This CDR3 contains 15 residues. V was trimmed by 8 bases and J by 0 bases, leaving 16 bases between them. The CDR3 nucleotides read TGTGCCAGCGCCCCGGGACACGCGGTGAACACTGAAGCTTTCTTT. Encoded protein: CASAPGHAVNTEAFF.

This clonotype was seen repeatedly, ten times or more. The V call is TRBV20-1, the J call TRBJ2-7, with a tentative D call TRBD1 (6 bases). Germline loops: CDR1 DFQATT, CDR2 SNEGSKA (reference sequence). V was pared by 3 bases and J by 4 bases, with 19 bases between. The CDR3 spans 15 residues. The CDR3 here is CSAREGGSMKYEQYF. The CDR3 DNA is TGCAGTGCTAGGGAAGGGGGAAGCATGAAGTACGAGCAGTACTTC.

This chain joins TRBV19 and TRBJ2-7, with TRBD1 matching over 9 bases. CDR1 and CDR2 from the germline V gene are LNHDA and SQIVND (reference sequence). CDR3 size: 13 residues. V lost 6 bases, J lost 5 bases, and 5 bases stayed unmatched. The CDR3 reads CASSKQGANEQYF. The CDR3 coding sequence is TGTGCCAGTAGCAAACAGGGGGCGAACGAGCAGTACTTC.

Only a few counts were recorded for this clonotype. This rearrangement joins TRBV22-1 to TRBJ2-7; the DNA was not used to check the table's D call, TRBD1. TRBV22-1 is classified as a pseudogene. The CDR3 is 17 residues long. The CDR3 spells CACSPSHRYRGLYEQYF. CDR3 sequence (DNA): TGTGCCTGTAGTCCCAGTCACCGGTACAGGGGACTCTACGAGCAGTACTTC.

This clonotype was found many times. The chain has TRBV24-1 and TRBJ2-5, with TRBD2 matching 12 bases. The junction had 10 bases not matched to a gene; V was cut back by 2 bases and J by 4 bases. Germline values: CDR1 KGHDR, CDR2 SFDVKD. This CDR3 region has 18 residues. CDR3 amino acids: CATSDSRETSGRRETQYF. The CDR3 DNA sequence: TGTGCCACCAGTGATTCACGAGAGACTAGCGGGAGACGAGAGACCCAGTACTTC.

The chain links TRBV6-1 to TRBJ2-2, with D tentatively TRBD1 (5 bases). CDR3 length: 14 residues. V gave up 3 bases and J gave up 5 bases, with 10 bases separating them. Germline V gene sequence: CDR1 MNHNS, CDR2 SASEGT. The CDR3 region has the DNA TGTGCCAGCAGTGAGATCAGGGTTACCGGGGAGCTGTTTTTT. It codes for CASSEIRVTGELFF.

This clonotype has ten or more counts. The gene calls are TRBV7-2 and TRBJ2-5; 10 bases are shared with TRBD2. The CDR3 consists of 14 residues. Germline lookup yields CDR1 SGHTA and CDR2 FQGNSA. The junction had 6 bases not matched to a gene; V was cut back by 5 bases and J by 6 bases. The CDR3 spells CASSSGGARKTQYF. CDR3 nucleotide sequence: TGTGCCAGCAGCAGCGGGGGGGCGAGAAAGACCCAGTACTTC.

The chain joins TRBV29-1 to TRBJ2-7; 7 bases fit TRBD1. Germline V CDR1 and CDR2: SQVTM, ANQGSEA. This CDR3 is 12 amino acids long. The trim removed 7 bases at V and 3 bases at J, leaving 6 bases unmatched. Here the CDR3 DNA reads TGCAGCGCCGCCGGGACAGACTACGAGCAGTACTTC. Translated, it gives CSAAGTDYEQYF.

At least ten counts were recorded for this clonotype. The chain couples TRBV6-1 to TRBJ2-7; 9 bases fit TRBD1. Trimming took 4 bases from V and 5 from J; bases not matched to a gene: 6. The CDR3 consists of 14 residues. The germline V gene has CDR1 MNHNS and CDR2 SASEGT. The DNA for the CDR3 is TGTGCCAGCAGTGTATACAGGGGGCTGGACGAGCAGTACTTC. It codes for CASSVYRGLDEQYF.

This clonotype was counted at least ten times. This chain joins TRBV20-1 and TRBJ1-5; D unresolved. Trimming took 6 bases from V and 4 from J, leaving 13 bases between them. The CDR3 sequence is 13 residues long. Germline CDR1 DFQATT, CDR2 SNEGSKA (reference sequence). DNA for the CDR3: TGCAGTGCCAATGAGGCGGTTAATCAGCCCCAGCATTTT. Translated, it gives CSANEAVNQPQHF.

The chain joins TRBV5-1 to TRBJ2-2, with 13 bases matching TRBD2. This CDR3 has 15 amino acids. Germline V CDR1 and CDR2: SGHRS, YFSETQ. V was clipped by 7 bases and J by 6 bases; unmatched bases: 6. This chain's CDR3 is CASGLGLAGAGELFF. The CDR3 nucleotides are TGCGCCAGCGGCCTCGGACTAGCGGGAGCCGGGGAGCTGTTTTTT.

This clonotype was detected only a few times. The chain employs TRBV11-2 and TRBJ2-5; possible D gene TRBD1, 6 bases. Germline CDR1 reads SGHAT; CDR2 reads FQNNGV. The CDR3 covers 17 residues. The V and J ends lost 5 bases and 2 bases respectively, with 21 bases between them. The DNA of the CDR3 is TGTGCCAGCAGCCTGAGGACCCGACAGGATTTACAAGAGACCCAGTACTTC. This translates into CASSLRTRQDLQETQYF.

The rearrangement uses TRBV4-1 and TRBJ1-1, with D possibly TRBD1 on 5 matching bases. This CDR3 region has 13 residues. Trimming pared 11 bases from V and 3 bases from J, leaving 16 bases between. Germline V gene data show CDR1 as MGHRA and CDR2 as YSYEKL. The chain's CDR3 is CAGARGAYTEAFF. The CDR3 DNA reads as TGCGCCGGCGCTAGAGGGGCGTACACTGAAGCTTTCTTT.

This clonotype occurred a few times. A much bigger clone sits one base away, suggesting this may be a read error. This sequence joins TRBV7-2 and TRBJ2-5; D is tentatively TRBD1 or TRBD2 (5 bases each). The CDR3 is 13 residues long. Germline-derived CDR1 and CDR2 are SGHTA and FQGNSA. CDR3 DNA sequence: TGTGCCAGCAACTCAGGGACCCTCGAGACCAAGTACTTC. It specifies CASNSGTLETKYF.

The V and J genes are TRBV20-1 and TRBJ2-5; 9 bases map to TRBD2. The CDR3 is made up of 15 amino acids. Per the germline V gene, CDR1 is DFQATT and CDR2 is SNEGSKA (reference sequence). V gave up 1 base and J gave up 5 bases; unmatched junction bases: 8. The CDR3 is CSARVDNSGSETQYF. The DNA for the CDR3 is TGCAGTGCTAGAGTCGACAATAGCGGGAGTGAGACCCAGTACTTC.

The gene calls are TRBV6-5 and TRBJ2-2, with D tentatively TRBD2 (5 bases). The CDR3 spans 15 residues. Trimming pared 8 bases from V and 4 bases from J, leaving 17 bases between. The germline gives CDR1 MNHEY, CDR2 SVGAGI. DNA for the CDR3: TGTGCCAGCGGTTGGGCTAGCTCTTTCACCGGGGAGCTGTTTTTT. As protein: CASGWASSFTGELFF.

Worth noting for this clonotype: A much larger clone lies a single base off, so this may be a read error. The conserved closing phenylalanine or tryptophan is absent in this CDR3, likely reflecting a read error. The chain has TRBV2 and TRBJ1-1; 7 bases align to TRBD1. Germline trimming cut 1 base from V and 6 bases from J; bases unmatched to any gene: 8. The germline CDR1 and CDR2 sequences are SNHLY and FYNNEI. This CDR3 comprises 15 residues. The CDR3 DNA sequence: TGTGCCAGCAGTGAAGAGGGACAGCGGGGCGCTGAAGCTTTCTTG. Translating it yields CASSEEGQRGAEAFL.

The chain is built from TRBV20-1 and TRBJ1-6; D is unresolved. Germline-derived CDR1 and CDR2 are DFQATT and SNEGSKA (reference sequence). The CDR3 runs to 12 residues. V was pared by 7 bases and J by 5 bases, with 9 bases between. CDR3 nucleotide sequence: TGCAGTGGGGTCAGCAATAATTCACCCCTCCACTTT. Encoded protein: CSGVSNNSPLHF.

This clonotype was counted ten times or more. The chain combines TRBV3-1 with TRBJ1-3, with D unresolved. The germline V gene encodes CDR1 LGHDT and CDR2 YNNKEL (reference sequence). V was trimmed by 1 base and J by 5 bases, leaving 12 bases between them. The CDR3 extends over 15 amino acids. The CDR3 nucleotides read TGTGCCAGCAGCCAAGCTATCGGCTATCGAAACACCATATATTTT. This encodes CASSQAIGYRNTIYF. Variable domain in full (rest from reference TRBV3-1 and TRBJ1-3): DTAVSQTPKYLVTQMGNDKSIKCEQNLGHDTMYWYKQDSKKFLKIMFSYNNKELIINETVPNRFSPKSPDKAHLNLHINSLELGDSAVYFCASSQAIGYRNTIYFGEGSWLTVV.

There are many counts of this clonotype. An end of the junction differs from the germline gene, which may be a read error. The chain joins TRBV6-1 to TRBJ2-4, with D tentatively TRBD2 (6 bases). The germline V gene encodes CDR1 MNHNS and CDR2 SASEGT. The CDR3 contains 18 residues. CDR3 DNA: TGTGCCAGCAGTGAAGGACAGACCCGAATACTAGCCAAAAACATTAAGTACTTC. This sequence encodes CASSEGQTRILAKNIKYF.

The chain carries TRBV28 and TRBJ2-5; D is possibly TRBD1 or TRBD2 (5 bases each). The DNA matches TRBJ2-1 better at its end, which makes the J call doubtful. The CDR3 length is 15 residues. Germline values: CDR1 MDHEN, CDR2 SYDVKM. DNA of the CDR3: TGTGCCAGCAGTTCCCCCGGGGCCTCCTACAATGAGCAGTTCTTC. This gives the protein CASSSPGASYNEQFF.